This TCR beta chain was identified during a study of spatial heterogeneity in lung cancer. Study summary: Samples were donated by 72 untreated early-stage non-small cell lung cancer patients. Within raw reads, each unique TCR and UMI combination appeared on average more than ten times.

All TCR cDNA molecules were individually tagged with a unique molecular identifier. In TCRdb, the 5' RACE reads were re-called with MiXCR into one record per CDR3 protein. The repertoire holds roughly 120,000 distinct CDR3 sequences, with more than 9% as singletons. Overall study findings and caveats: In blood, ubiquitous expanded tumor TCRs appeared more at resection than follow-up.

Time point defined: blood at routine non-recurrence follow-up after resection. No cell sorting; template was whole RNA from tumor, lung tissue or PBMC. V was pared by 6 bases and J by 3 bases, with 7 bases of the junction left unmatched. The CDR3 loop spans 14 amino acids. In germline, CDR1 is WSHSY, CDR2 SAAADI. This clonotype was observed a few times. Its antigen is as yet unknown. The rearrangement joins TRBV10-2 to TRBJ2-5; 7 bases line up with TRBD1. The receptor's source is a male donor with early-stage non-small cell lung cancer. This specimen consisted of PBMCs, obtained at follow-up. In nucleotides, the CDR3 is TGCGCCAGCAGCCGACTGACAGGGAAAGAGACCCAGTACTTC. Translating it yields CASSRLTGKETQYF.